The 15 T cell receptor beta chains below come from one sample, sequenced in a study of cytomegalovirus exposure and HLA in healthy donors listed by TCRdb under 2017. The library was prepared using the immunoSEQ multiplex PCR assay. A mixture of 60 forward primers for TCR Vbeta segments and 13 reverse primers for TCR Jbeta segments was used in the multiplex PCR. Imported from immuneACCESS, the table was reduced by TCRdb to in-frame sequences with V and J called. These copies leave out some clones; in studies compared against another copy, an unresolved V gene accounts for under half, and the cause of the remainder is not known. Present in this sample are about 180,000 clones, roughly 87% of which were seen just once. The top ten hold roughly 1.4% of the sample. The sequenced material came from PBMCs. The receptors come from a man aged 40-49 years in good health and CMV-seronegative.

The CDR3 protein is CASSLGQVLNQPQHF. CDR3 nucleotide sequence: TGTGCCAGCAGCTTGGGACAGGTACTCAATCAGCCCCAGCATTTT. The rearrangement joins TRBV5-6 to TRBJ1-5, with D possibly TRBD1 on 6 matching bases. Germline CDR1 reads SGHDT; CDR2 reads YYEEEE. The germline V and J ends were trimmed by 0 bases and 3 bases, with 10 bases remaining between them. The CDR3 loop spans 15 amino acids.

This chain uses TRBV6-6 with TRBJ2-5; tentative D call: TRBD2 (5 bases). The CDR3 consists of 13 residues. Germline V gene sequence: CDR1 MNHNY, CDR2 SVGAGI (reference sequence). V was trimmed by 6 bases and J by 7 bases, leaving 15 bases between them. The CDR3: CASSRGTPGTQYF. DNA for the CDR3: TGTGCCAGCAGCCGGGGAACCCCGGGGACCCAGTACTTC.

The J gene is TRBJ2-2, the V gene TRBV7-3; 9 nucleotides agree with TRBD1. From germline, CDR1 is SGHTA and CDR2 FQGTGA. This CDR3 has 16 amino acids. J was trimmed by 3 bases and V by 6 bases; bases with no gene match: 8. This chain's CDR3 is CASRPPRTGDTGELFF. The CDR3 DNA sequence: TGTGCCAGCAGGCCTCCGAGGACAGGGGACACCGGGGAGCTGTTTTTT.

The V gene is TRBV5-1, the J gene TRBJ1-1; 7 positions agree with TRBD1. Germline V CDR1 and CDR2: SGHRS, YFSETQ. There are 13 residues in the CDR3. The junction had 7 bases not matched to a gene; V was cut back by 4 bases and J by 7 bases. The CDR3 nucleotides are TGCGCCAGCAGCCCCACAGGGGCTAATGAAGCTTTCTTT. It yields the protein CASSPTGANEAFF.

The chain uses TRBV7-3 and TRBJ2-1; 11 bases are a match to TRBD2. J lost 6 bases, V lost 1 base, and 2 bases had no gene match. The CDR3 spans 15 residues. Germline V gene lookup returns CDR1 SGHTA and CDR2 FQGTGA. Here the CDR3 reads CASSLNSGGANEQFF. For the CDR3, the DNA is TGTGCCAGCAGCTTAAATAGCGGGGGGGCCAATGAGCAGTTCTTC.

The chain employs TRBV11-3 and TRBJ1-1, with a weak D call TRBD1 (5 bases). Germline-derived CDR1 and CDR2 are SGHNT and YENEEA. Trimming stripped 7 bases from V and 2 bases from J, with 17 bases between. The CDR3 has 15 residues. CDR3 DNA sequence: TGTGCCAGCAACTTCGGGGGAAGGTCCAACACTGAAGCTTTCTTT. Amino acid sequence: CASNFGGRSNTEAFF.

This clone has more than one count but fewer than ten. The chain joins TRBV28 to TRBJ1-2; 9 nucleotides match TRBD1. Germline CDR1 reads MDHEN; CDR2 reads SYDVKM. The CDR3 has 15 amino acids. V lost 7 bases and J lost 2; bases outside the gene matches: 8. The CDR3 loop is CASNPYRGRNYGYTF. The CDR3 DNA sequence: TGTGCCAGCAACCCTTACAGGGGGCGAAACTATGGCTACACCTTC.

The V and J genes are TRBV6-6 and TRBJ1-5; no clear D. Trimming pared 5 bases from V and 2 bases from J, leaving 7 bases between. CDR1 MNHNY and CDR2 SVGAGI come from the germline V gene (reference sequence). This CDR3 region has 13 residues. The CDR3: CASSISGNQPQHF. In DNA form, the CDR3 reads TGTGCCAGCAGTATCAGTGGCAATCAGCCCCAGCATTTT.

The chain uses TRBV6-5 and TRBJ2-1; 9 bases align to TRBD1. The ends lost 2 bases at V and 7 bases at J; junction bases unmatched: 6. The length of the CDR3 is 15 residues. Germline V CDR1 and CDR2: MNHEY, SVGAGI. The CDR3 DNA reads as TGTGCCAGCAGTTACCGGGACAGGGCGGCTAATGAGCAGTTCTTC. It codes for CASSYRDRAANEQFF.

The J gene is TRBJ2-2, the V gene TRBV7-2; D unresolved. Per germline, CDR1 SGHTA and CDR2 FQGNSA. This CDR3 region has 15 residues. The V and J ends lost 4 bases and 1 base respectively, with 10 bases between them. CDR3 region: CASSSLPGNTGELFF. In DNA form, the CDR3 reads TGTGCCAGCAGCTCCCTTCCGGGGAACACCGGGGAGCTGTTTTTT.

This chain connects TRBV4-3 to TRBJ2-3; 10 bases agree with TRBD1. CDR1 is LGHNA and CDR2 is YSLEER in the germline V gene. V gave up 4 bases and J gave up 6 bases; unmatched junction bases: 7. This CDR3 region has 15 residues. Written as DNA, the CDR3 is TGCGCCAGCAGCCGCGACAGGGGGCTCACGGATACGCAGTATTTT. This codes for CASSRDRGLTDTQYF.

V usage is TRBV14 and J usage is TRBJ1-2; D is unresolved. The germline V gene encodes CDR1 SGHDN and CDR2 FVKESK. V dropped 1 base and J dropped 8 bases, with 8 bases sitting between them. The CDR3 has 12 amino acids. CDR3 nucleotides: TGTGCCAGCAGCCAAGGTGGGCACGGCTACACCTTC. This encodes CASSQGGHGYTF.

The gene calls are TRBV18 and TRBJ1-6; TRBD1 aligns across 8 bases. The J segment lost 8 bases and the V segment lost 4 bases, leaving 7 bases of the junction unmatched. CDR1 KGHSH and CDR2 LQKENI come from the germline V gene. CDR3 length: 15 residues. The CDR3 DNA reads TGTGCCAGCTCACAGGGGCAGGGGGCGTATTCACCCCTCCACTTT. It encodes CASSQGQGAYSPLHF.

In the case of this clone: The junction does not match germline at one end; this may be a read error. This rearrangement joins TRBV28 to TRBJ2-2; the match to TRBD2 covers 8 bases. The CDR3 is 14 amino acids. Germline V lookup: CDR1 MDHEN, CDR2 SYDVKM. The CDR3 region is CVSWRGENTGELFF. CDR3 DNA sequence: TGTGTCAGCTGGCGGGGGGAGAACACCGGGGAGCTGTTTTTT.

This chain joins TRBV28 and TRBJ1-2; tentative D call: TRBD1 (5 bases). Germline V gives CDR1 MDHEN, CDR2 SYDVKM. V was clipped by 7 bases and J by 3 bases, with 18 bases between them. This CDR3 region has 15 residues. This chain's CDR3 is CASTRSGGVHYGYTF. In DNA, the CDR3 is TGTGCCAGCACTCGTTCCGGAGGGGTGCACTATGGCTACACCTTC.